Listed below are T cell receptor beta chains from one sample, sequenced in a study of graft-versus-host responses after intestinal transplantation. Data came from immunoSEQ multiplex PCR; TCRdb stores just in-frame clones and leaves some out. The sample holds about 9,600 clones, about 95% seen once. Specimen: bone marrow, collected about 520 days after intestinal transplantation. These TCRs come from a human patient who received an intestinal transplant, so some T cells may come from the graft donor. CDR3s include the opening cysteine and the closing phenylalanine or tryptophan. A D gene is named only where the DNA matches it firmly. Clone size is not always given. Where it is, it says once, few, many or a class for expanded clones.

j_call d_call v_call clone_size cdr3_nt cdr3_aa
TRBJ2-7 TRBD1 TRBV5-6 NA TGTGCCAGCAGCTTGGGGGTCGGACAGGAGGACTTC CASSLGVGQEDF
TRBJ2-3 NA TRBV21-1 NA TGTGCCGGCAGCAAATATAGCGGGAGCACAGATACGCAGTATTTT CAGSKYSGSTDTQYF
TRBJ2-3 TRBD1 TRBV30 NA TGTGCCTGGGGGACAGGTGGGGGATATGATACGCAGTATTTT CAWGTGGGYDTQYF
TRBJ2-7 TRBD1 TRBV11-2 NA TGTGCCAGCAGCGGACAGGGGCCCACCACGGCCTACGAGCAGTACTTC CASSGQGPTTAYEQYF
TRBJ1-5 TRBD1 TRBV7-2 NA TGTGCCAGCAGCCTCCGACAGGGGCGAAATCAGCCCCAGCATTTT CASSLRQGRNQPQHF
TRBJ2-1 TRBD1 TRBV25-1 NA TGTGCCAGCAGTGAACCCGGACAGGTTTACAATGAGCAGTTCTTC CASSEPGQVYNEQFF
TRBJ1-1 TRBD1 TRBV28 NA TGTGCCAGCAGTTTATTGGGCAGGGGGGGAACTGAAGCTTTCTTT CASSLLGRGGTEAFF
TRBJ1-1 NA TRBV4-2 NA TGTGCCAGCAGCCAAGAAGCCAGGGAAACTGAAGCTTTCTTT CASSQEARETEAFF
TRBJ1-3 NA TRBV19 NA TGTGCCAGTAGTCCCCCTGCGCGTCGCTCTGGAAACACCATATATTTT CASSPPARRSGNTIYF
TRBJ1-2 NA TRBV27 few TGTGCCAGCAGGGATGAGATAGCCCGGGGCTACACCTTC CASRDEIARGYTF
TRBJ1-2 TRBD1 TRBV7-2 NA TGTGCCAGCAGCTCCAGGCGACAGGGGTTGTACACCTTC CASSSRRQGLYTF
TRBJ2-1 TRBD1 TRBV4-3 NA TGCGCCAGCAGCCAGATGCTATGGACAGGGGGCGGCGGTGAGCAGTTCTTC CASSQMLWTGGGGEQFF
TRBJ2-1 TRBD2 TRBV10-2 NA TGCGCCAGCAGTGAGGGACTAGCGATCGATGAGCAGTTCTTC CASSEGLAIDEQFF
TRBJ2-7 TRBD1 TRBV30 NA TGTGCCTGGACAGGGGGTCTCGAGCAGTACTTC CAWTGGLEQYF
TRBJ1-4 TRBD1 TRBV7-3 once TGTGCCAGCAGCTTAGCAGGGACAGGGGGTAATGAAAAACTGTTTTTT CASSLAGTGGNEKLFF
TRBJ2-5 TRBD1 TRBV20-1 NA TGCAGTGCTGACAGGGGGCAGACCCAGTACTTC CSADRGQTQYF
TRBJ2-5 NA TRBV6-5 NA TGTGCCAGCAGTACTGAGGTGGGGGAGACCCAGTACTTC CASSTEVGETQYF
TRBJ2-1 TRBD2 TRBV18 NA TGTGCCAGCTCACTTGGTACTAGCGGGCCCCTCTACAATGAGCAGTTCTTC CASSLGTSGPLYNEQFF
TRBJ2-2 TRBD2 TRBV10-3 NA TGTGCCATCAGCGCAAGCGGGAGTCGAGCCGGGGAGCTGTTTTTT CAISASGSRAGELFF
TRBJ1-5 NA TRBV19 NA TGTGCCAGTAGTATAGTATTTGATCAGCCCCAGCATTTT CASSIVFDQPQHF
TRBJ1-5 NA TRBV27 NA TGTGCCAGCAGTTTATCTCGCAATCAGCCCCAGCATTTT CASSLSRNQPQHF
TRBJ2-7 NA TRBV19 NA TGTGCCAGAACTCATACCGAGCAGTACTTC CARTHTEQYF
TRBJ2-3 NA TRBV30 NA TGTGCTTTGGAGTCCGGGCGGGGTAGCACAGATACGCAGTATTTT CALESGRGSTDTQYF
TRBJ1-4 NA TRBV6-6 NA TGTGCCAGCAGTTACGCAGGGCTGGGGGAAAAACTGTTTTTT CASSYAGLGEKLFF
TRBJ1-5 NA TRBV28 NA TGTGCCAGCAGTTTTTGGGCAGGCAATCAGCCCCAGCATTTT CASSFWAGNQPQHF
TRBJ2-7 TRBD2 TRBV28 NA TGTGCCAGCAGTTTAGAACTAGCGGGAAAATACGAGCAGTACTTC CASSLELAGKYEQYF
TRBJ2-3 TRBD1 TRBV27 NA TGTGCCAGCAGCCCGTCGACAGGGGGCACAGATACGCAGTATTTT CASSPSTGGTDTQYF
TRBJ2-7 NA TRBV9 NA TGTGCCAGCAGCGAGGGTGGGGGGCCCCTATACGAGCAGTACTTC CASSEGGGPLYEQYF
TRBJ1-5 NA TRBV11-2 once TGTGCCAGCAGCTCTGCTTCCCTTCGGGCCCAGCATTTT CASSSASLRAQHF
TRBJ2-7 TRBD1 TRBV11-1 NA TGTGCCAGCAGCCCCCGGACAGGGGGCGAGCAGTACTTC CASSPRTGGEQYF
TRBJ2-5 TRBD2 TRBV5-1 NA TGCGCCAGCAGCTTGTCTAGCGGGAGCCCTGTGGGGACCCAGTACTTC CASSLSSGSPVGTQYF
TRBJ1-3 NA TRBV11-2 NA TGTGCCAGCAGCGAGGGGCTTGGAAACACCATATATTTT CASSEGLGNTIYF
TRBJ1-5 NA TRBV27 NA TGTGCCAGCAGTTTGTATCCCAGGGGCAATCAGCCCCAGCATTTT CASSLYPRGNQPQHF
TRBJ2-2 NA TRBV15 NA TGTGCCACCAGCAGAGATCGGGCCGGGGAGCTGTTTTTT CATSRDRAGELFF
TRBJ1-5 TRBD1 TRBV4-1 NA TGCGCCAGCAGCCAGGCGTTGTCGTTGGGACAGGGATTGGGCAATCAGCCCCAGCATTTT CASSQALSLGQGLGNQPQHF
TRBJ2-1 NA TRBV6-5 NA TGTGCCAGCAGTTACTTCTCAGGAGGGGCTGGTGAGCAGTTCTTC CASSYFSGGAGEQFF
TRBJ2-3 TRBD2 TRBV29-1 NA TGCAGCCTAAAACTAGCGGGAGAGGGCACAGATACGCAGTATTTT CSLKLAGEGTDTQYF
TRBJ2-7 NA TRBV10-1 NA TGCGCCAGCAGTCCCTTGGGGGGGCACGAGCAGTACTTC CASSPLGGHEQYF
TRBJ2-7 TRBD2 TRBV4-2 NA TGTGCCAGCAGCCGAAAACACCGGGGGGGTCTGGACGAGCAGTACTTC CASSRKHRGGLDEQYF
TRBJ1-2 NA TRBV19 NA TGTGCCAGTAGTCCTACAGTCCCTAACTATGGCTACACCTTC CASSPTVPNYGYTF
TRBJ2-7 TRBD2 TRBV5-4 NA TGTGCCAGCAGCTCCCTCTCAGCGGGAGCTAGGTACGAGCAGTACTTC CASSSLSAGARYEQYF
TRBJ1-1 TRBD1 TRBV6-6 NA TGTGCCAGCAGTCCCGACAGGGCGAACACTGAAGCTTTCTTT CASSPDRANTEAFF
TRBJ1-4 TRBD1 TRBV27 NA TGTGCCAGCAGTCCTGGGGTGACAGGGCGGAAAGAAAAACTGTTTTTT CASSPGVTGRKEKLFF
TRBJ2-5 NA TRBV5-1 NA TGCGCCAGCGGGGTAGGTGGCGGAGAGACCCAGTACTTC CASGVGGGETQYF
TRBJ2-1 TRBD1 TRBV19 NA TGTGCCAGTACCCCCGGGACAGCGTACAATGAGCAGTTCTTC CASTPGTAYNEQFF